The 20 T cell receptor beta chains below all came from one sample that was sequenced in a study of CD8 T cells in Susac syndrome. Reverse transcription of roughly 0.5 to 1 ug RNA was performed with random hexamers. TCRdb reanalysed the immunoSEQ multiplex PCR reads using MiXCR and keeps one entry per CDR3 protein. Among roughly 140,000 distinct CDR3 sequences listed, around 95% were seen once. Input material: CD4+ T cells from PBMCs. The receptors stem from a human donor with Susac syndrome.

CDR3 nucleotides: TGCAGCGTGGACGTACGGGGTGGCTATGGCTACACCTTC. This encodes CSVDVRGGYGYTF. This rearrangement joins TRBV29-1 to TRBJ1-2, with D uncertain. CDR1 and CDR2 from the germline V gene are SQVTM and ANQGSEA. V was clipped by 6 bases and J by 4 bases, with 15 bases between them. The CDR3 sequence is 13 residues long.

This chain connects TRBV6-5 to TRBJ2-5; 11 bases line up with TRBD1. Germline CDR1 reads MNHEY; CDR2 reads SVGAGI. Germline trimming cut 7 bases from V and 3 bases from J; bases unmatched to any gene: 7. The CDR3 contains 15 residues. The CDR3 loop is CASTRDRGAKETQYF. For the CDR3, the DNA is TGTGCCAGCACCCGGGACAGGGGGGCCAAAGAGACCCAGTACTTC.

This chain uses TRBV14 with TRBJ2-2; 7 nucleotides line up with TRBD1. Germline-derived CDR1 and CDR2 are SGHDN and FVKESK. This CDR3 has 14 residues. Trimming took 4 bases from V and 3 from J; bases not matched to a gene: 2. CDR3 DNA: TGTGCCAGCAGCCTAGACAGGGACACCGGGGAGCTGTTTTTT. Residues: CASSLDRDTGELFF.

This chain connects TRBV12-3 or TRBV12-4 to TRBJ2-7; 9 nucleotides match TRBD1. The ends lost 6 bases at V and 5 bases at J; junction bases unmatched: 11. CDR3 length: 15 amino acids. The CDR3 is CASSRVTDRGNEQYF. CDR3 nucleotides: TGTGCCAGCAGCCGCGTGACGGACAGGGGCAACGAGCAGTACTTC.

The chain carries TRBV19 and TRBJ1-3; D is unresolved. Trimming took off 5 bases at V and 0 bases at J, with 14 bases between the two ends. CDR1 and CDR2 from the germline V gene are LNHDA and SQIVND (reference sequence). The CDR3 contains 16 residues. The CDR3, as DNA: TGTGCCAGTAGTCCGAGACGGCAACTCTCTGGAAACACCATATATTTT. This translates into CASSPRRQLSGNTIYF. Full variable domain (remainder filled in from reference TRBV19 and TRBJ1-3): DGGITQSPKYLFRKEGQNVTLSCEQNLNHDAMYWYRQDPGQGLRLIYYSQIVNDFQKGDIAEGYSVSREKKESFPLTVTSAQKNPTAFYLCASSPRRQLSGNTIYFGEGSWLTVV.

The chain has TRBV20-1 and TRBJ2-5, with 8 bases that match TRBD1. Germline V gives CDR1 DFQATT, CDR2 SNEGSKA (reference sequence). V was clipped by 3 bases and J by 5 bases; unmatched bases: 8. The CDR3 length is 14 residues. This CDR3 is CSASMTGVRETQYF. The CDR3 DNA is TGCAGTGCTAGCATGACAGGGGTGAGGGAGACCCAGTACTTC.

The chain employs TRBV6-6 and TRBJ2-3; 9 bases fit TRBD1. The germline V gene has CDR1 MNHNY and CDR2 SVGAGI (reference sequence). J was trimmed by 2 bases and V by 6 bases; bases with no gene match: 9. CDR3 length: 16 amino acids. In DNA form, the CDR3 reads TGTGCCAGCAGCCCCGACAGGGGGAGAGACACAGATACGCAGTATTTT. As protein: CASSPDRGRDTDTQYF.

The chain links TRBV12-3 or TRBV12-4 to TRBJ1-3, with 8 bases identical to TRBD1. The J segment lost 3 bases and the V segment lost 6 bases, leaving 7 bases of the junction unmatched. The CDR3 sequence is 15 residues long. CDR3 coding DNA: TGTGCCAGCAGGGGTCAGGGGGCGCGTGGAAACACCATATATTTT. Encoded protein: CASRGQGARGNTIYF.

The chain carries TRBV3-1 and TRBJ1-1; D unresolved. Trimming took 8 bases from V and 1 from J, leaving 11 bases between them. Germline V gene lookup returns CDR1 LGHDT and CDR2 YNNKEL (reference sequence). The CDR3 has 13 amino acids. CDR3 protein: CASRWRRNTEAFF. The CDR3 region has the DNA TGTGCCAGCCGTTGGAGGAGGAACACTGAAGCTTTCTTT. Full variable domain (outside the CDR3, taken from reference TRBV3-1 and TRBJ1-1): DTAVSQTPKYLVTQMGNDKSIKCEQNLGHDTMYWYKQDSKKFLKIMFSYNNKELIINETVPNRFSPKSPDKAHLNLHINSLELGDSAVYFCASRWRRNTEAFFGQGTRLTVV.

This rearrangement joins TRBV7-3 to TRBJ2-6; D remains ambiguous. Trimming cost V 5 bases and J 4 bases, with 6 bases left between them. The CDR3 extends over 13 amino acids. The germline V gene encodes CDR1 SGHTA and CDR2 FQGTGA. DNA of the CDR3: TGTGCCAGCAGCCCGGCAGGGGCCAACGTCCTGACTTTC. Its protein is CASSPAGANVLTF.

The V and J genes are TRBV6-6 and TRBJ1-3; possibly TRBD1 for D (5 bases). The CDR3 consists of 14 residues. V lost 6 bases, J lost 0 bases, and 9 bases lay in between. In germline, CDR1 is MNHNY, CDR2 SVGAGI (reference sequence). CDR3 sequence reads: CASSDSFSGNTIYF. CDR3 nucleotide sequence: TGTGCCAGCAGCGACAGTTTCTCTGGAAACACCATATATTTT.

V usage is TRBV7-9 and J usage is TRBJ1-3; no reliable D call. Germline V CDR1 and CDR2: SEHNR, FQNEAQ (reference sequence). This CDR3 comprises 12 residues. V lost 1 base to trimming and J lost 8 bases, with 6 bases between them. In nucleotides, the CDR3 is TGTGCCAGCAGCTTAGATAAGGACACCATATATTTT. It encodes CASSLDKDTIYF.

This clonotype was observed a single time. The chain is built from TRBV9 and TRBJ2-1; maybe TRBD2 (5 bases). The CDR3 is 14 amino acids. CDR1 is SGDLS and CDR2 is YYNGEE in the germline V gene. Trimming cost V 7 bases and J 0 bases, with 11 bases left between them. The DNA for the CDR3 is TGTGCCAGCGGGAGAGGGAGCTCCTACAATGAGCAGTTCTTC. Translating gives CASGRGSSYNEQFF.

The V call is TRBV9, the J call TRBJ2-3, with D possibly TRBD2 on 5 matching bases. The CDR3 loop spans 13 amino acids. Germline CDR1 is SGDLS and CDR2 is YYNGEE. V lost 0 bases, J lost 5 bases, and 7 bases lay in between. In DNA form, the CDR3 reads TGTGCCAGCAGCGTAGGAGGGAGAGATACGCAGTATTTT. This sequence encodes CASSVGGRDTQYF.

The chain combines TRBV12-5 with TRBJ2-5; 7 nucleotides line up with TRBD1. Per the germline V gene, CDR1 is LGHNT and CDR2 is FRNRAP. The J segment lost 5 bases and the V segment lost 1 base, leaving 7 bases of the junction unmatched. The CDR3 is 15 residues long. The CDR3: CASGLETGSAETQYF. CDR3 in DNA: TGTGCTAGTGGTTTGGAGACAGGGTCCGCGGAGACCCAGTACTTC.

The chain employs TRBV4-3 and TRBJ2-6; D remains unclear. Germline assignment: CDR1 LGHNA and CDR2 YSLEER. The CDR3 covers 19 residues. Trimming cost V 1 base and J 0 bases, with 16 bases left between them. The DNA of the CDR3 is TGCGCCAGCAGCCAAGGTCCCGCACACTCGAGCTCTGGGGCCAACGTCCTGACTTTC. Translation: CASSQGPAHSSSGANVLTF.

The V and J genes are TRBV11-2 and TRBJ1-6; 9 bases map to TRBD1. This CDR3 is 14 amino acids long. V gave up 5 bases and J gave up 9 bases; unmatched junction bases: 5. Germline V gene sequence: CDR1 SGHAT, CDR2 FQNNGV. The CDR3: CASSLTGGASPLHF. Here the CDR3 DNA reads TGTGCCAGCAGCCTGACAGGGGGAGCTTCACCCCTCCACTTT.

The genes are TRBV5-1 and TRBJ2-7; D perhaps matches TRBD1 (6 bases). CDR1 is SGHRS and CDR2 is YFSETQ in the germline V gene. There are 11 residues in the CDR3. With 4 bases removed from V and 9 bases from J, the gap between germline ends came to 11 bases. CDR3: CASSLQGLQYF. CDR3 nucleotide sequence: TGCGCCAGCAGCCTGCAGGGGTTGCAGTACTTC.

This clonotype appeared a few times. The chain is built from TRBV29-1 and TRBJ2-7; D tentatively reads TRBD1 or TRBD2 (5 bases each). Between the trimmed V and J ends, which lost 5 bases and 2 bases, there was a span of 10 bases. This CDR3 has 12 amino acids. Germline V gives CDR1 SQVTM, CDR2 ANQGSEA. CDR3 nucleotide sequence: TGCAGCGTTCTTGGGACGACCTACGAGCAGTACTTC. This gives the protein CSVLGTTYEQYF.

The rearrangement joins TRBV19 to TRBJ1-2; D may be TRBD1 (6 bases). From germline, CDR1 is LNHDA and CDR2 SQIVND (reference sequence). Between the trimmed V and J ends, which lost 7 bases and 8 bases, there was a span of 14 bases. The CDR3 contains 12 residues. Written as DNA, the CDR3 is TGTGCCAGTACCACAGGGCTTGTGGGCTACACCTTC. Its translation is CASTTGLVGYTF.